This T cell receptor beta chain appears in the sequencing data of a study of T cell responses to AZD1222 COVID-19 vaccine. This table comes from immunoSEQ multiplex PCR, and its TCRdb copy is limited to in-frame clones, with some not included. The table shows approximately 130,000 clones, with nearly 95% occurring only once. V gave up 4 bases and J gave up 1 base, with 13 bases separating them. The CDR3 sequence is 15 residues long. Germline CDR1 and CDR2: SGHAT and FQNNGV. The specimen was peripheral blood, collected on day 0 of AZD1222 vaccination. The TCR originated in an adult in good health. The chain links TRBV11-2 to TRBJ1-1; D is unclear. The CDR3 here is CASSSPLRQNTEAFF. Written as DNA, the CDR3 is TGTGCCAGCAGCTCCCCCCTCAGGCAGAACACTGAAGCTTTCTTT.